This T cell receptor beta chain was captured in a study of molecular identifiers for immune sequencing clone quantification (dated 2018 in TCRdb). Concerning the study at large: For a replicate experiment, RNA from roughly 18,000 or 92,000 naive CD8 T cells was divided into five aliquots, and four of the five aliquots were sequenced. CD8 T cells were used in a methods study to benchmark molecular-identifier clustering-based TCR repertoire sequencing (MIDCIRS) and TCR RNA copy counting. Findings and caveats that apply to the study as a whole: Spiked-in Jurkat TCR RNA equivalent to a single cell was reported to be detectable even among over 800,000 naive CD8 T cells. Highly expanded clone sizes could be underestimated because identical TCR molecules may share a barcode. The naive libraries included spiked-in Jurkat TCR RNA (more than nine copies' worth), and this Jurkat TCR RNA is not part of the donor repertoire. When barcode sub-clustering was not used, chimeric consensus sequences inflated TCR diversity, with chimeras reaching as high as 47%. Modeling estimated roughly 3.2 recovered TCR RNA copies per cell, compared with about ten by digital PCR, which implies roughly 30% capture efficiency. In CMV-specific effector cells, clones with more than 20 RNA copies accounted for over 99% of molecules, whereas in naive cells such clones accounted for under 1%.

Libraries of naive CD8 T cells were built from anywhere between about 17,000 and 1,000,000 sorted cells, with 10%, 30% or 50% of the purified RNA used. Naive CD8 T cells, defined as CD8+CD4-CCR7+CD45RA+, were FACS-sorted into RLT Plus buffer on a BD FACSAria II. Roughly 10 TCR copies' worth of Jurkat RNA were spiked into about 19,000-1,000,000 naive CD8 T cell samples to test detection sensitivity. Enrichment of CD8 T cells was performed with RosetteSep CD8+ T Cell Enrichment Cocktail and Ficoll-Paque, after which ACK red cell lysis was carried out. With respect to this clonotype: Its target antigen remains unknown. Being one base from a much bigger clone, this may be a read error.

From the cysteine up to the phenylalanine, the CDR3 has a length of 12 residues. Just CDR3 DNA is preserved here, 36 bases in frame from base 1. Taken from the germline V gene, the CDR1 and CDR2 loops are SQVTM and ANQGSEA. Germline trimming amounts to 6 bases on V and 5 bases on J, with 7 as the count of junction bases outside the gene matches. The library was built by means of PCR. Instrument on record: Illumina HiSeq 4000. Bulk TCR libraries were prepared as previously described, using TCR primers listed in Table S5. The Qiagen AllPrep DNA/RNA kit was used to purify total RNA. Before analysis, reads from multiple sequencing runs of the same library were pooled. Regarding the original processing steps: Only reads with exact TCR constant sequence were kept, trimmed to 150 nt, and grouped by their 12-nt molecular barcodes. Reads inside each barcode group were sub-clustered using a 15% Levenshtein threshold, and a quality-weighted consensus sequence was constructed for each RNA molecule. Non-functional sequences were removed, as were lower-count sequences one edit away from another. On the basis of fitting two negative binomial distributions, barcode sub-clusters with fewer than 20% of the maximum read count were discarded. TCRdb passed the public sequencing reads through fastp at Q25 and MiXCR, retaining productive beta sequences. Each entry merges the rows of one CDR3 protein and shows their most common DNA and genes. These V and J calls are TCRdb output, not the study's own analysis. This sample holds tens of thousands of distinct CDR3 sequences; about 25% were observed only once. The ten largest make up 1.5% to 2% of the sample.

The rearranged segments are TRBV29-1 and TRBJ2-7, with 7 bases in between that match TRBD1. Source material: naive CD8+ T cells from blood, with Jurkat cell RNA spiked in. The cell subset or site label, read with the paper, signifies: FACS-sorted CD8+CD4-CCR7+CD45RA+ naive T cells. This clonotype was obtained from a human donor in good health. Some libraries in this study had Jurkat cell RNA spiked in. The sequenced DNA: TGCAGCGTAAGACAGGGATCCAACGAGCAGTACTTC. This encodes CSVRQGSNEQYF.